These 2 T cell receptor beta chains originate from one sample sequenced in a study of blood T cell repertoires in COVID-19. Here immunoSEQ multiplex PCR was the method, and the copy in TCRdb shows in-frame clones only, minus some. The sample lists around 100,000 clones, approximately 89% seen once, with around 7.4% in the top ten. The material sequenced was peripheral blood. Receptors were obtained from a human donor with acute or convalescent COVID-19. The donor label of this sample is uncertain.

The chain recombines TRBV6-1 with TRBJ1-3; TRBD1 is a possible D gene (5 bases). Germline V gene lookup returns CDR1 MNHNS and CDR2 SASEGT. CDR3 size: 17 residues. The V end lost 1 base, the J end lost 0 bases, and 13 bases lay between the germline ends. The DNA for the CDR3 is TGTGCCAGCAGTGAAGGGACAAGGCGACCCTCTGGAAACACCATATATTTT. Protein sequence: CASSEGTRRPSGNTIYF.

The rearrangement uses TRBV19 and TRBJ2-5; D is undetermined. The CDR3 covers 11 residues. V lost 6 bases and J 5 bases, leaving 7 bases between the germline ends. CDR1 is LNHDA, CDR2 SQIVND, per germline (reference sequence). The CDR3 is CASRWLETQYF. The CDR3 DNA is TGTGCCAGTAGGTGGCTCGAGACCCAGTACTTC.